This T cell receptor (beta chain) appears in the sequencing data of a study of response to subunit inactivated influenza vaccine. The CDR3 length is 18 residues. After removal of 0 bases from V and 2 bases from J, the junction contained 12 bases not matched to a gene. CDR1 and CDR2 from the germline V gene are MNHEY and SMNVEV (reference sequence). This clonotype has only one observation. TCRdb fed the RT-PCR reads into MiXCR, producing one record per CDR3 protein. The sample includes more than 450,000 distinct CDR3 sequences, about 11% of them seen just once. This sample also appeared in a second study, on T cells expressing NK-cell markers. From that report: 5'RACE template switching with UMIs produced the TCR beta cDNA. Of CD8+ T cells, about 1.0-8% belonged to dominant NKG2C+ clonotypes in five to seven donors. Dominance of the CD3+CD56-NKG2C+ fraction by these clonotypes also held in a few donors. The study did not resolve the HCMV specificity of expanded NKG2C+ T cell clones.

The sequencing here drew on PBMCs from blood, taken on the day of vaccination. The chain links TRBV27 to TRBJ2-7; 8 bases are a match to TRBD2. This clonotype was obtained from a man in his fifties who received an inactivated influenza vaccine. This CDR3 is CASSLSFLLSGGTYEQYF. CDR3 nucleotide sequence: TGTGCCAGCAGTTTATCCTTTCTCTTGAGCGGGGGCACCTACGAGCAGTACTTC.